This record looks at one TCR beta chain sequence and its context. The sample belongs to a study of blood T cell repertoires in COVID-19. Looking at the study overall: Both acute and convalescent COVID-19 samples were obtained from the United States, Italy and Spain. Nucleic acid was either cDNA or gDNA, and it came from T cells, B-cell-depleted T cells, or PBMCs.

Assay: immunoSEQ multiplex PCR; the TCRdb copy retains only in-frame clones and omits some. Found here are some 240,000 clones, about 89% of them singletons; the top ten hold about 6%. V shed 6 bases and J 3 bases; nucleotides not matched to a gene: 5. Germline V gene data show CDR1 as SEHNR and CDR2 as FQNEAQ (reference sequence). There are 14 residues in the CDR3. The sequenced sample consisted of peripheral blood. The V and J genes are TRBV7-9 and TRBJ2-7; TRBD1 aligns across 10 bases. This clonotype originated in a man in his sixties who had recovered from COVID-19. DNA of the CDR3: TGTGCCAGCAGGATGGACAGGGGGGGCTACGAGCAGTACTTC. This codes for CASRMDRGGYEQYF.